The T cell receptor beta chain under discussion was sequenced for a study of early T cells in non-severe SARS-CoV-2 infection. CDR3 length: 18 residues. Germline CDR1 is LGHNA and CDR2 is YSLEER. Germline trimming cut 0 bases from V and 8 bases from J; bases unmatched to any gene: 14. Each CDR3 protein is one row after TCRdb ran MiXCR on the 5' RACE reads. The table shows approximately 100,000 distinct CDR3 sequences, with approximately 16% occurring only once. This clonotype originated in an adult who was a healthcare worker with PCR-confirmed SARS-CoV-2 infection or an uninfected control (not recorded which). Sequenced input: whole blood. The chain employs TRBV4-3 and TRBJ1-2; 11 nucleotides line up with TRBD1. CDR3 sequence (DNA): TGCGCCAGCAGCCAAGATCTGACAAGCGGACAGGGGGCGAGGGGCTACACCTTC. Protein product: CASSQDLTSGQGARGYTF.